This T cell receptor (beta chain) came from a study of blood T cell repertoires in COVID-19. Study summary: COVID-19 samples collected from the United States, Italy and Spain covered acute and convalescent phases.

The assay was immunoSEQ multiplex PCR, and TCRdb's table has in-frame clones only and misses some. The repertoire consists of 200,000 to 250,000 clones, with roughly 86% occurring once and the leading ten covering 2.5% to 3.5%. Source material: peripheral blood. The receptor's source is an older woman with acute or convalescent COVID-19.

CDR3 sequence: CASSTRTGTAFF. The CDR3 nucleotides read TGTGCCAGCAGCACTCGGACAGGGACAGCTTTCTTT. V usage is TRBV9 and J usage is TRBJ1-1; TRBD1 matches at 8 bases. The CDR3 runs to 12 residues. The germline V gene encodes CDR1 SGDLS and CDR2 YYNGEE. With 4 bases clipped from V and 10 bases from J, the junction kept 6 bases outside the gene matches.